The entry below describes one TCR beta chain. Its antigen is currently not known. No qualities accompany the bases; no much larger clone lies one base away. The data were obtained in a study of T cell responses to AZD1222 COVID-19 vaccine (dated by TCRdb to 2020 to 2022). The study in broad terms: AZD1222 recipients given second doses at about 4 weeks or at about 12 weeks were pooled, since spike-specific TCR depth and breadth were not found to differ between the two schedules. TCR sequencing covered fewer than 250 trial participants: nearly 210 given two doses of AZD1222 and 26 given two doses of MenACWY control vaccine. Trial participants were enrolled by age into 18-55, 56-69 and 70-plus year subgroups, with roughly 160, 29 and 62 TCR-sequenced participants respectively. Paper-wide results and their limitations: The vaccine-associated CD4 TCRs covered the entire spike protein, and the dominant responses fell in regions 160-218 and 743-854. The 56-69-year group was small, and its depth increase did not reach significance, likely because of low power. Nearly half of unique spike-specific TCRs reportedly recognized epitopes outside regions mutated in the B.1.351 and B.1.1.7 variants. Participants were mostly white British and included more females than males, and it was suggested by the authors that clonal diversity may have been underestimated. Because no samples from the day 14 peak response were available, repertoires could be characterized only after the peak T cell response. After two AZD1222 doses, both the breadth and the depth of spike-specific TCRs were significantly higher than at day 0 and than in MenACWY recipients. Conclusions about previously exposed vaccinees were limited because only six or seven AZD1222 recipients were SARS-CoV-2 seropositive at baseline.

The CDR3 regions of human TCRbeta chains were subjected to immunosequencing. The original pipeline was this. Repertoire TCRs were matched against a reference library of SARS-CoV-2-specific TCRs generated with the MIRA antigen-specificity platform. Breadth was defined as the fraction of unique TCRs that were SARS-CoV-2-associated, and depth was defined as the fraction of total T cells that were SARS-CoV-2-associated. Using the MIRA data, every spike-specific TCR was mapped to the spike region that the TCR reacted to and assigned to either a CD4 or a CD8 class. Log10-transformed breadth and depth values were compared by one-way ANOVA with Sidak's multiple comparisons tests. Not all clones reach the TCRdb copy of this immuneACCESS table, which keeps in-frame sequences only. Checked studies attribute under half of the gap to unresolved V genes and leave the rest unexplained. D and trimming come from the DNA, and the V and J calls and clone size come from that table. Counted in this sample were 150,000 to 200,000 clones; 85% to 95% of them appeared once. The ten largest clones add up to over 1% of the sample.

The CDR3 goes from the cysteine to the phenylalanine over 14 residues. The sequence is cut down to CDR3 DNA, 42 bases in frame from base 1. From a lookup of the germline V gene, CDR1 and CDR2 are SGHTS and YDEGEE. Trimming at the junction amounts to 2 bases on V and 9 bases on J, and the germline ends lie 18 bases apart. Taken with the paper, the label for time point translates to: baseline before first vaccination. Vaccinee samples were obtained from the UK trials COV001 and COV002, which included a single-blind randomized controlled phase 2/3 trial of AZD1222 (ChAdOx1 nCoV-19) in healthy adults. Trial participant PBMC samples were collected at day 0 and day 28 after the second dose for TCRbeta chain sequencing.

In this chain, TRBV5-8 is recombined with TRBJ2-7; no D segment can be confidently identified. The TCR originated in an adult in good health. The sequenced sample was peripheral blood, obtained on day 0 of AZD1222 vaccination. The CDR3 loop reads CASSFPTRWTAQYF. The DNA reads TGTGCCAGCAGCTTCCCCACGAGGTGGACCGCGCAGTACTTC.